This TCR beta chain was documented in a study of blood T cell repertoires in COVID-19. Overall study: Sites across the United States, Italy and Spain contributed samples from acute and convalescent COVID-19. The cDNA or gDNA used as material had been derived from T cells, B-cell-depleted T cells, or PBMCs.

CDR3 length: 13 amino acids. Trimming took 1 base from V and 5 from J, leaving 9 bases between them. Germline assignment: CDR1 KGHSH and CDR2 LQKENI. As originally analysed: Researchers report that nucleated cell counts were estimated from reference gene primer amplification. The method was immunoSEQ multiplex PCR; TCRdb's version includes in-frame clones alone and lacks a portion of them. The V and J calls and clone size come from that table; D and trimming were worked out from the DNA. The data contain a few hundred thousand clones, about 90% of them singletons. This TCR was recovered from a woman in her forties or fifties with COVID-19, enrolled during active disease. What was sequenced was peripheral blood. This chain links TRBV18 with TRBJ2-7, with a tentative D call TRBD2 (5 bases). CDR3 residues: CASSPRGPHEQYF. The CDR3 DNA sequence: TGTGCCAGCTCACCACGAGGGCCCCACGAGCAGTACTTC. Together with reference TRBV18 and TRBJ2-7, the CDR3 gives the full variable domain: NAGVMQNPRHLVRRRGQEARLRCSPMKGHSHVYWYRQLPEEGLKFMVYLQKENIIDESGMPKERFSAEFPKEGPSILRIQQVVRGDSAAYFCASSPRGPHEQYFGPGTRLTVT.